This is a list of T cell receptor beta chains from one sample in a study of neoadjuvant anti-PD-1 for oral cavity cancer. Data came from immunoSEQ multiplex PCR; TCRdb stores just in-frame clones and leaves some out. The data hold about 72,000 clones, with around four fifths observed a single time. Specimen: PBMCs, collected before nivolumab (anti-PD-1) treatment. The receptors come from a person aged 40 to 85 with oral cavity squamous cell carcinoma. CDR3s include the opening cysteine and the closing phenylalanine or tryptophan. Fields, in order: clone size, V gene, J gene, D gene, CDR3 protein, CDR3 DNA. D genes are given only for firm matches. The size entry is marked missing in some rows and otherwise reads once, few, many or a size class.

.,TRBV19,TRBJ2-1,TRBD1,CASSIWDRGNEQFF,TGTGCCAGTAGTATCTGGGACAGGGGGAACGAGCAGTTCTTC
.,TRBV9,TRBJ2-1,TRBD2,CASSGGLAGVLNYNEQFF,TGTGCCAGCAGCGGAGGACTAGCGGGGGTACTTAACTACAATGAGCAGTTCTTC
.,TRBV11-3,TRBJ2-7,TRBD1,CASSTGQGDGQYF,TGTGCCAGCAGCACGGGACAGGGGGATGGGCAGTACTTC
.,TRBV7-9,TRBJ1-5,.,CASSLGSGHNQPQHF,TGTGCCAGCAGCTTGGGATCAGGGCACAATCAGCCCCAGCATTTT
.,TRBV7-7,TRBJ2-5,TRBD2,CASSLAPGRGGETQYF,TGTGCCAGCAGCTTAGCTCCGGGACGGGGGGGAGAGACCCAGTACTTC
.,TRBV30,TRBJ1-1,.,CAWSVQGNTEAFF,TGTGCCTGGAGTGTACAGGGGAACACTGAAGCTTTCTTT
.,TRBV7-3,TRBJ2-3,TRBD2,CASSYNPGLAGSDTQYF,TGTGCCAGCAGCTACAACCCCGGACTAGCGGGGTCAGATACGCAGTATTTT
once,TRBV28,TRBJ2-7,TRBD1,CASSSTGVSYEQYF,TGTGCCAGCAGTTCTACAGGGGTCTCCTACGAGCAGTACTTC
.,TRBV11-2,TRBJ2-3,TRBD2,CASSPGTSGRIATDTQYF,TGTGCCAGCAGCCCCGGGACTAGCGGGAGAATTGCCACAGATACGCAGTATTTT
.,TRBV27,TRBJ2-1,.,CASRPVLASVGNEQFF,TGTGCCAGTAGACCGGTACTAGCTTCAGTGGGAAATGAGCAGTTCTTC
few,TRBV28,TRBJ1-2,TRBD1,CASSVLQGTGDGYTF,TGTGCCAGCAGTGTTCTCCAAGGGACAGGGGATGGCTACACCTTC
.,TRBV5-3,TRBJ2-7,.,CAPKGPGEQYF,TGTGCCCCTAAGGGACCCGGGGAGCAGTACTTC
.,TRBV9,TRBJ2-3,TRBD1,CASSVGQTSTDTQYF,TGTGCCAGCAGCGTGGGACAGACTAGCACAGATACGCAGTATTTT
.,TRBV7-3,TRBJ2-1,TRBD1,CASSFMDRAYNEQFF,TGTGCCAGCAGCTTTATGGACAGGGCCTACAATGAGCAGTTCTTC